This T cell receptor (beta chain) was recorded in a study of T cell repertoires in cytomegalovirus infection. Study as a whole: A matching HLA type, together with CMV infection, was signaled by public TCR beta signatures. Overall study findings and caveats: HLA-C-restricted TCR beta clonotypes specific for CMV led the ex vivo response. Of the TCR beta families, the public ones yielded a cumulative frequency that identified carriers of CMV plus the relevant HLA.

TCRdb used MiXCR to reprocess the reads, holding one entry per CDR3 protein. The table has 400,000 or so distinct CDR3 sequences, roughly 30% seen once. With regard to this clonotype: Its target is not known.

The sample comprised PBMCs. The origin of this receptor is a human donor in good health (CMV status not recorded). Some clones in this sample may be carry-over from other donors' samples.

In nucleotides, the CDR3 is TGTGCCAGCAGGGTAGGACAGGGGCCGAACACCGGGGAGCTGTTTTTT. Its translation: CASRVGQGPNTGELFF. J is TRBJ2-2 and V is TRBV2, with 9 nucleotides matching TRBD1. The J segment lost 0 bases and the V segment lost 6 bases, leaving 5 bases of the junction unmatched. Germline values: CDR1 SNHLY, CDR2 FYNNEI. This CDR3 spans 16 amino acids.